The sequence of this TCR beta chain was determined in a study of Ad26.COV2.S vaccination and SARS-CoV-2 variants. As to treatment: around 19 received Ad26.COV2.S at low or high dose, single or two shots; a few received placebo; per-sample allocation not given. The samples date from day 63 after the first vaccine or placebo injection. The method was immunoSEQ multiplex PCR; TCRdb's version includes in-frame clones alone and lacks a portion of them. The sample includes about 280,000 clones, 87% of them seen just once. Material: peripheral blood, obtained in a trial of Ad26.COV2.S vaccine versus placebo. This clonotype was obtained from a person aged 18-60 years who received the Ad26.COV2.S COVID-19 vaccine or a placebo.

CDR3 sequence: CASSYGPLYGYTF. CDR3 bases: TGTGCCAGCAGTTACGGGCCGCTCTATGGCTACACCTTC. The chain employs TRBV6-2 or TRBV6-3 and TRBJ1-2; D unclear. Trimming pared 2 bases from V and 4 bases from J, leaving 8 bases between. This CDR3 contains 13 residues. In germline, CDR1 is MNHEY, CDR2 SVGEGT.